These T cell receptor beta chains were read from a single sample in a study of blood T cell repertoires in COVID-19. Data came from immunoSEQ multiplex PCR; TCRdb stores just in-frame clones and leaves some out. Of around 99,000 clones in the sample, 75% to 90% were seen once. The sequencing sample was made of peripheral blood. These receptor sequences come from a human donor in a cohort sampled during active COVID-19. The CDR3 runs from the conserved cysteine through the conserved F or W. Fields, in order: V gene, J gene, CDR3 length, D gene, CDR3 DNA, CDR3 protein. A D gene is named only where the DNA matches it firmly.

TRBV20-1	TRBJ2-7	11	NA	TGCAGTGCTAGAGAGCGGTGGGAGCAGTACTTC	CSARERWEQYF
TRBV11-2	TRBJ2-7	13	NA	TGTGCCAGCAGCTTAGAGGGGGGTTACGAGCAGTACTTC	CASSLEGGYEQYF
TRBV18	TRBJ1-5	22	TRBD1	TGTGCCAGCTCACCACGTTATCCCGCGGGACAGGGGTCCGGGACCCGGGATGTGCCCCAGCATTTT	CASSPRYPAGQGSGTRDVPQHF
TRBV5-6	TRBJ2-1	15	TRBD2	TGTGCCAGCAGCTTCGGGCTAGCGGGCCTAAGGGGGCAGTTCTTC	CASSFGLAGLRGQFF
TRBV19	TRBJ2-2	14	NA	TGTGCCAGTAGTATTCTTACCGGCACCGGGGAGCTGTTTTTT	CASSILTGTGELFF
TRBV5-1	TRBJ2-3	14	TRBD2	TGCGCCAGCAGCTTGGGCGGGAGTAGGGATACGCAGTATTTT	CASSLGGSRDTQYF
TRBV2	TRBJ2-2	15	NA	TGTGCCAGCAGTGTCTATGGTAGAAACACCGGGGAGCTGTTTTTT	CASSVYGRNTGELFF
TRBV25-1	TRBJ2-7	17	TRBD1	TGTGCCAGCAGCCCAAGGCTCGGGACAGGGGGGACCTACGAGCAGTACTTC	CASSPRLGTGGTYEQYF
TRBV7-8	TRBJ1-1	14	NA	TGTGCCAGCAGCTTAGCTACCGGGTCCCCTGAAGCTTTCTTT	CASSLATGSPEAFF
TRBV5-1	TRBJ2-7	14	TRBD1	TGCGCCAGCAGCGTGACAGGGGGCCTCTACGAGCAGTACTTC	CASSVTGGLYEQYF
TRBV29-1	TRBJ1-2	10	NA	TGCAGCGTTGATTGGGAGGGCTACACCTTC	CSVDWEGYTF
TRBV27	TRBJ2-1	15	TRBD2	TGTGCCAGCAGAACCGGGACTAGCGGGAGCAATGAGCAGTTCTTC	CASRTGTSGSNEQFF
TRBV6-1	TRBJ2-7	18	NA	TGTGCCAGCAGTGAGCGAGGTGGGGGCTCCCCTCTCTCCTACGAGCAGTACTTC	CASSERGGGSPLSYEQYF
TRBV12-2	TRBJ1-4	19	NA	TGTGCAAGTCGCCCCACCCCTGCGGAGGGGATGACTACTAATGAAAAACTGTTTTTT	CASRPTPAEGMTTNEKLFF
TRBV4-2	TRBJ2-6	14	NA	TGTGCCAGCAGCCTAGTTTCTGGGGCCAACGTCCTGACTTTC	CASSLVSGANVLTF
TRBV29-1	TRBJ2-2	14	NA	TGCAGCGGCCTACTGACAGCGAACACCGGGGAGCTGTTTTTT	CSGLLTANTGELFF